The clone carrying this TCR beta chain was seen only a few times. The sample is drawn from a study of identical twins. The CDR3 spans 15 residues. Germline lookup yields CDR1 MNHNY and CDR2 SVGAGI (reference sequence). V was pared by 7 bases and J by 5 bases, with 9 bases of the junction left unmatched. MiXCR was run by TCRdb on the 5' RACE reads, yielding one entry per CDR3 protein. The table includes around 370,000 distinct CDR3 sequences, approximately 8.8% detected once. This clonotype was obtained from a woman between 50 and 59 years old in good health. The rearrangement links TRBV6-6 to TRBJ2-1; TRBD2 aligns across 9 bases. Material for sequencing was naive T cells sorted from blood. The CDR3 DNA follows: TGTGCCAGCACGCGAGGACTAGCGAGCGACAATGAGCAGTTCTTC. Protein sequence: CASTRGLASDNEQFF.